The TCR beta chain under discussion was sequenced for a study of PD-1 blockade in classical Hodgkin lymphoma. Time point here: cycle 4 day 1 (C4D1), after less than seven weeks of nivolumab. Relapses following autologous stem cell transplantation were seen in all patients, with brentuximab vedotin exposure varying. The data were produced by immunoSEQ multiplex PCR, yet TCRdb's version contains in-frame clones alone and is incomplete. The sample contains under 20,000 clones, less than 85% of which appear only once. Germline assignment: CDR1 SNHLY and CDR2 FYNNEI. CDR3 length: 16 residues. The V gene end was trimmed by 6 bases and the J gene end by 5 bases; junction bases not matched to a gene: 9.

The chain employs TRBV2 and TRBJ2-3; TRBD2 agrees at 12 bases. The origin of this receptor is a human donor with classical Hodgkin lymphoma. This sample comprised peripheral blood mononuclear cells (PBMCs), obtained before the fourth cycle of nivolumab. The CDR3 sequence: CASRAGTSGREDTQYF. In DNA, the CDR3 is TGTGCCAGCAGGGCGGGGACTAGCGGGCGCGAAGATACGCAGTATTTT.